One sample yielded the 19 T cell receptor beta chains listed below, sequenced in a study of blood T cells in healthy people across ages. The authors ran a second PCR of about 7 to 12 cycles using a sample-barcoded 5' primer and a J-beta primer mix. TCRdb reprocessed the 5' RACE reads via MiXCR and lists one record per CDR3 protein. The profile shows 850,000 to 1,000,000 distinct CDR3 sequences, 51% of them singletons. Sequencing was performed on blood. The receptors were sampled from a woman aged 55-70 years in good health.

This chain joins TRBV20-1 and TRBJ2-4; a weak D match, TRBD2 (6 bases). The tail of the sequence fits TRBJ2-7 better, so the J call may be wrong. Per germline, CDR1 DFQATT and CDR2 SNEGSKA (reference sequence). The CDR3 loop spans 14 amino acids. The CDR3 here is CSARGGLANYEQYF. The CDR3 DNA reads TGCAGTGCTAGAGGGGGTCTAGCGAACTACGAGCAGTACTTC.

This clonotype was detected only a few times. This rearrangement joins TRBV20-1 to TRBJ2-1; D perhaps matches TRBD2 (5 bases). This CDR3 comprises 14 residues. Germline V gene lookup returns CDR1 DFQATT and CDR2 SNEGSKA (reference sequence). V was clipped by 3 bases and J by 0 bases, with 9 bases between them. The CDR3 bases are TGCAGTGCTAGGGGCGGAGGCTCCTACAATGAGCAGTTCTTC. This codes for CSARGGGSYNEQFF.

This clonotype was seen ten or more times. The chain combines TRBV20-1 with TRBJ1-2, with 8 positions matching TRBD1. CDR1 is DFQATT and CDR2 is SNEGSKA in the germline V gene (reference sequence). The CDR3 spans 11 residues. V lost 7 bases, J lost 6 bases, and 4 bases stayed unmatched. The CDR3 sequence: CSGHRGNGYTF. In DNA form, the CDR3 reads TGCAGTGGCCACAGGGGGAATGGCTACACCTTC.

The chain employs TRBV25-1 and TRBJ2-5; 7 nucleotides line up with TRBD2. CDR3 length: 15 residues. Trimming removed 4 bases from V and 3 bases from J; junction bases left unmatched: 8. Germline loops: CDR1 MGHDK, CDR2 SYGVNS. The CDR3 coding sequence is TGTGCCAGCAGTGTCGGGGGGAGGGCCGAAGAGACCCAGTACTTC. It is translated as CASSVGGRAEETQYF.

The chain is built from TRBV5-6 and TRBJ2-1; a possible D gene is TRBD1 (5 bases). V dropped 4 bases and J dropped 0 bases, with 20 bases sitting between them. There are 18 residues in the CDR3. Germline V gene lookup returns CDR1 SGHDT and CDR2 YYEEEE. This CDR3 is CASSLLSWTPSSYNEQFF. In nucleotides, the CDR3 is TGTGCCAGCAGCCTTCTTTCGTGGACACCCAGCTCCTACAATGAGCAGTTCTTC.

The rearrangement uses TRBV20-1 and TRBJ2-7; 12 bases are shared with TRBD2. V was clipped by 1 base and J by 3 bases; unmatched bases: 7. Germline CDR1 reads DFQATT; CDR2 reads SNEGSKA (reference sequence). CDR3 size: 16 residues. Written as DNA, the CDR3 is TGCAGTGCTAGAGGTCTAGCGGGAGGGGCACTCTACGAGCAGTACTTC. Its translation is CSARGLAGGALYEQYF.

This clonotype has a handful of counts. This chain connects TRBV5-1 to TRBJ2-7, with 8 bases lining up with TRBD2. Per the germline V gene, CDR1 is SGHRS and CDR2 is YFSETQ. The length of the CDR3 is 14 residues. After removal of 4 bases from V and 2 bases from J, the junction contained 5 bases not matched to a gene. The CDR3 nucleotides read TGCGCCAGCAGCGCACCGGGACTAGCCTACGAGCAGTACTTC. Amino acids: CASSAPGLAYEQYF.

This sequence joins TRBV12-3 or TRBV12-4 and TRBJ2-6; 8 bases align to TRBD1. This CDR3 region has 18 residues. V trimming: 2 bases; J trimming: 0 bases; junction bases outside the gene matches: 6. The CDR3, as DNA: TGTGCCAGCAGTTTAAGGCAGGGGGCAAGCTCTGGGGCCAACGTCCTGACTTTC. It translates to CASSLRQGASSGANVLTF.

The DNA of the CDR3 is TGTGCCAGCAGTTACTTCCGGGAGGGCCGTGATACGCAGTATTTT. Translated: CASSYFREGRDTQYF. The genes are TRBV6-5 and TRBJ2-3; 8 bases agree with TRBD2. The trim removed 1 base at V and 6 bases at J, leaving 6 bases unmatched. Germline CDR1 is MNHEY and CDR2 is SVGAGI. This CDR3 is 15 amino acids long.

This chain connects TRBV7-9 to TRBJ1-1; 7 positions agree with TRBD1. The CDR3 runs 15 residues. Germline V gene lookup returns CDR1 SEHNR and CDR2 FQNEAQ (reference sequence). J lost 6 bases, V lost 5 bases, and 12 bases had no gene match. This CDR3 reads CASSNLGQTRSEAFF. CDR3 sequence (DNA): TGTGCCAGCAGCAACCTGGGACAGACGAGATCTGAAGCTTTCTTT.

The chain combines TRBV20-1 with TRBJ2-1; D unclear. The CDR3 totals 15 residues. Trimming removed 3 bases at V and 0 bases at J, with 12 bases between. Germline CDR1 is DFQATT and CDR2 is SNEGSKA (reference sequence). The CDR3 here is CSARPRESSYNEQFF. The CDR3 DNA follows: TGCAGTGCTAGGCCCCGCGAGAGCTCCTACAATGAGCAGTTCTTC.

V gene TRBV6-1 combines with J gene TRBJ2-5; the D is unclear. Germline-derived CDR1 and CDR2 are MNHNS and SASEGT. V shed 9 bases and J shed 1 base, with 15 bases lying between them. The CDR3 runs 14 residues. This CDR3 is CASKWSRFQETQYF. The CDR3 DNA is TGTGCCAGTAAGTGGAGCCGGTTCCAAGAGACCCAGTACTTC.

Remarks on this clonotype: One junction end disagrees with the germline gene, perhaps due to a read error. The chain is built from TRBV28 and TRBJ1-5, with TRBD1 identical over 8 bases. This CDR3 has 15 amino acids. In germline, CDR1 is MDHEN, CDR2 SYDVKM. CDR3 nucleotide sequence: TGTGCCAGCAGATCAGGACAGGGTAGCTATCAGCCCCAGCATTTT. It translates to CASRSGQGSYQPQHF.

This clonotype was counted only a few times. V gene TRBV5-1 combines with J gene TRBJ2-7; 11 bases are shared with TRBD2. The V and J ends lost 3 bases and 3 bases, in that order; junction bases with no gene match: 8. The CDR3 extends over 16 amino acids. The germline gives CDR1 SGHRS, CDR2 YFSETQ. CDR3 sequence (DNA): TGCGCCAGCAGCTGGGCCACTAGCGGGAGCTTCTACGAGCAGTACTTC. Protein product: CASSWATSGSFYEQYF.

The rearrangement uses TRBV29-1 and TRBJ2-7; D may match TRBD1 or TRBD2 (5 bases each). CDR1 SQVTM and CDR2 ANQGSEA come from the germline V gene. The CDR3 has 14 amino acids. Trimming took off 1 base at V and 0 bases at J, with 10 bases between the two ends. The CDR3 nucleotides are TGCAGCGTTGAAGGAGGGCAGGGCTCCTACGAGCAGTACTTC. This gives the protein CSVEGGQGSYEQYF.

This clonotype appeared a single time. The chain links TRBV12-3 or TRBV12-4 to TRBJ1-6; no reliable D call. The CDR3 spans 14 residues. Trimming left V 6 bases short and J 1 base short, with 7 bases between. The CDR3 sequence: CASRVESYNSPLHF. The CDR3 bases are TGTGCCAGCAGGGTGGAATCCTATAATTCACCCCTCCACTTT.

This clonotype was seen a few times. The chain joins TRBV4-2 to TRBJ2-1; D may be TRBD2 (6 bases). The germline CDR1 and CDR2 sequences are LGHNA and YNFKEQ. The CDR3 contains 16 residues. Trimming cost V 0 bases and J 6 bases, with 15 bases left between them. The CDR3 region is CASSQDDGLSSNEQFF. As DNA, the CDR3 is TGTGCCAGCAGCCAAGATGACGGACTAAGTTCCAATGAGCAGTTCTTC.

The chain joins TRBV4-1 to TRBJ2-3, with D hard to call. The CDR3 spans 16 residues. From germline, CDR1 is MGHRA and CDR2 YSYEKL. With 0 bases removed from V and 2 bases from J, the gap between germline ends came to 12 bases. CDR3 DNA sequence: TGCGCCAGCAGCCAAGATGGTCGCCCCCTCACAGATACGCAGTATTTT. Its translation is CASSQDGRPLTDTQYF.

Concerning this clonotype: One junction end does not reproduce the germline sequence, and a read error may be involved. The chain has TRBV6-2 or TRBV6-3 and TRBJ2-5; TRBD2 aligns across 8 bases. Looked up from germline, CDR1 is MNHEY and CDR2 is SVGEGT. CDR3 size: 18 residues. The CDR3 DNA reads TGTGCTAGCAGAACCCATAGCGGGACCCGCTCAGCCAAAGAGACCCAGTACTTC. It yields the protein CASRTHSGTRSAKETQYF.